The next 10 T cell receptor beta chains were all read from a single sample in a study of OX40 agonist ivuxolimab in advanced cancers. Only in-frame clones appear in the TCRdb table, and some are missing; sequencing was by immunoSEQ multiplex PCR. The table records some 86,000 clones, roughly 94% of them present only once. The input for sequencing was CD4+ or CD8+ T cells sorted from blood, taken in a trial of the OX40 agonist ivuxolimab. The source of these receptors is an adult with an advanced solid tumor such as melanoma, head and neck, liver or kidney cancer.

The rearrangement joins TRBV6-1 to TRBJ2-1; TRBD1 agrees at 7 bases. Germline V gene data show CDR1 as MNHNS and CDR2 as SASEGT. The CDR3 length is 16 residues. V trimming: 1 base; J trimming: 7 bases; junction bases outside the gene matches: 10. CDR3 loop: CASSEVVLQGWNEQFF. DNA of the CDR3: TGTGCCAGCAGTGAAGTTGTCCTACAGGGGTGGAATGAGCAGTTCTTC.

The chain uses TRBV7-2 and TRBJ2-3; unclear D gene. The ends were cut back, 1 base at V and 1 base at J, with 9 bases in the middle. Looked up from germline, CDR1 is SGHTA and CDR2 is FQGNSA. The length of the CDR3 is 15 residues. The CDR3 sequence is CASSLGGEGTDTQYF. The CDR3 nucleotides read TGTGCCAGCAGCTTAGGCGGAGAAGGCACAGATACGCAGTATTTT.

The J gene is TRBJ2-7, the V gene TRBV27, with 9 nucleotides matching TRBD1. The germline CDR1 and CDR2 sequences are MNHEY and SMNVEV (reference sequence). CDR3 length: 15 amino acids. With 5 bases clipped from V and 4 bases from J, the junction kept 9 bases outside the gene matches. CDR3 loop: CASSRIQGASYEQYF. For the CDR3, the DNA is TGTGCCAGCAGTCGAATACAGGGGGCTTCGTACGAGCAGTACTTC.

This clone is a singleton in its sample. Here the CDR3 DNA reads TGTGCCAGCAGCGATTCGGAATCCTATAATTCACCCCTCCACTTT. Amino acids: CASSDSESYNSPLHF. The chain employs TRBV9 and TRBJ1-6; D is uncertain. Germline V gene data show CDR1 as SGDLS and CDR2 as YYNGEE. Trimming took 3 bases from V and 1 from J, leaving 8 bases between them. The CDR3 loop spans 15 amino acids. The whole variable domain, remainder taken from reference TRBV9 and TRBJ1-6, is DSGVTQTPKHLITATGQRVTLRCSPRSGDLSVYWYQQSLDQGLQFLIQYYNGEERAKGNILERFSAQQFPDLHSELNLSSLELGDSALYFCASSDSESYNSPLHFGNGTRLTVT.

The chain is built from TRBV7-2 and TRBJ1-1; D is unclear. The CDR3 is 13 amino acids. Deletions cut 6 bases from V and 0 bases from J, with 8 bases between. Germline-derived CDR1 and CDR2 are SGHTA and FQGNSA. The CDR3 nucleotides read TGTGCCAGCAGTCTTACGCTGAACACTGAAGCTTTCTTT. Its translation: CASSLTLNTEAFF.

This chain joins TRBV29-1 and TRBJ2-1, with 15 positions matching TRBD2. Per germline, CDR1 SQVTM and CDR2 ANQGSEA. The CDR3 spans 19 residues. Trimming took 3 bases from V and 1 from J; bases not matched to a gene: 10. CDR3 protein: CSVDPGLAGGPRSYNEQFF. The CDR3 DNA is TGCAGCGTTGATCCCGGACTAGCGGGAGGGCCCAGGTCCTACAATGAGCAGTTCTTC.

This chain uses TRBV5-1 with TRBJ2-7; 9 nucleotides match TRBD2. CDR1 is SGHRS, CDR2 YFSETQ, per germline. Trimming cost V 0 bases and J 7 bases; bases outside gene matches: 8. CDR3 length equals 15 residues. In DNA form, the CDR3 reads TGCGCCAGCAGCTTGGTCGGCGGGGGGGCTTGGGAGCAGTACTTC. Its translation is CASSLVGGGAWEQYF. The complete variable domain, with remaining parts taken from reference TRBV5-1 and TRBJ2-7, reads KAGVTQTPRYLIKTRGQQVTLSCSPISGHRSVSWYQQTPGQGLQFLFEYFSETQRNKGNFPGRFSGRQFSNSRSEMNVSTLELGDSALYLCASSLVGGGAWEQYFGPGTRLTVT.

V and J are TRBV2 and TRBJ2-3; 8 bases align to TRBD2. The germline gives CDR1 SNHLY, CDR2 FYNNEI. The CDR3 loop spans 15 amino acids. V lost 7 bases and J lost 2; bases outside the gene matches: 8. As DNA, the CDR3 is TGTGCCAGCACCGGGGGGGGACCTCTCACAGATACGCAGTATTTT. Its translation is CASTGGGPLTDTQYF.

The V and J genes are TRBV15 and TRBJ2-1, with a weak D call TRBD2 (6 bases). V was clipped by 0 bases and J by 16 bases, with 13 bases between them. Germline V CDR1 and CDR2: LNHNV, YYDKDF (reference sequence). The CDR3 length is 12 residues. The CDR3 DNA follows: TGTGCCACCAGCAGAGATAGGGAGGAGATATTCTTC. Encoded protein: CATSRDREEIFF.

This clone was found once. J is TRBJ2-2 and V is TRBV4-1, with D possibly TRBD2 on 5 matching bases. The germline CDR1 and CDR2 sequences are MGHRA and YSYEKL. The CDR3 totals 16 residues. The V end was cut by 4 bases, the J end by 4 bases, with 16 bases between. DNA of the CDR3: TGCGCCAGCAGCCCATTGGCCGAGGAGGCCACCGGGGAGCTGTTTTTT. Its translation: CASSPLAEEATGELFF.